This T cell receptor (beta chain) was identified during a study of T cell responses to AZD1222 COVID-19 vaccine. Study conclusions and caveats: Close to half of spike-specific TCRs reportedly recognize unmutated variant regions. The span of vaccine-associated CD4 TCRs extended across spike, with dominance at 160-218 and 743-854.

Germline V gene lookup returns CDR1 LGHNT and CDR2 FRNRAP. With 2 bases removed from V and 7 bases from J, the gap between germline ends came to 14 bases. This CDR3 region has 15 residues. Profiling relied on immunoSEQ multiplex PCR, and the TCRdb table lists in-frame clones only, not all of them. The sample records some 130,000 clones, roughly nine tenths being singletons. This clone was picked up a small number of times. Antigen: not known. The sample was peripheral blood, taken on day 0 of AZD1222 vaccination. J is TRBJ2-2 and V is TRBV12-5, with D possibly called TRBD1 or TRBD2 (5 bases each). The sequence came from an adult in good health. Here the CDR3 reads CASGLRQGPYGELFF. The CDR3 region has the DNA TGTGCTAGTGGTTTGCGTCAGGGACCCTACGGGGAGCTGTTTTTT.